A single sample is the source of the 17 T cell receptor beta chains below, sequenced in a study of CD8 T cells in Susac syndrome. It was with random hexamers that roughly 0.5 to 1 ug RNA was reverse transcribed. A single record per CDR3 protein comes from TCRdb applying MiXCR to the immunoSEQ multiplex PCR reads. The table lists hundreds of thousands of distinct CDR3 sequences, over 75% of them singletons, with around 0.18% in the top ten. The specimen sequenced was CD8+ T cells from PBMCs. Every receptor here comes from a human donor with multiple sclerosis.

The V and J genes are TRBV7-2 and TRBJ2-4, with D perhaps matching TRBD1 (6 bases). Germline CDR1 SGHTA, CDR2 FQGNSA. The CDR3 is 13 amino acids. Trimming cost V 0 bases and J 6 bases, with 6 bases left between them. The chain's CDR3 is CASSLAQGNIQYF. The CDR3 nucleotides read TGTGCCAGCAGCTTAGCACAGGGAAACATTCAGTACTTC.

The gene calls are TRBV6-5 and TRBJ2-7; possible D gene TRBD1, 5 bases. CDR3 length: 14 residues. Per germline, CDR1 MNHEY and CDR2 SVGAGI. V gave up 6 bases and J gave up 3 bases, with 15 bases separating them. CDR3 nucleotides: TGTGCCAGCAGCCGACAAGGGGTTCTCTACGAGCAGTACTTC. Its translation: CASSRQGVLYEQYF.

The rearrangement uses TRBV28 and TRBJ2-7, with D perhaps TRBD1 or TRBD2 (5 bases each). V lost 4 bases, J lost 3 bases, and 13 bases lay in between. The CDR3 is 14 amino acids. CDR1 is MDHEN and CDR2 is SYDVKM in the germline V gene. CDR3 region: CASSWGRGNYEQYF. The CDR3 DNA reads TGTGCCAGCAGTTGGGGCCGGGGCAACTACGAGCAGTACTTC.

The gene calls are TRBV15 and TRBJ1-5; TRBD1 is a possible D gene (6 bases). Germline CDR1 is LNHNV and CDR2 is YYDKDF (reference sequence). V lost 3 bases and J lost 8, with 26 bases in between. The CDR3 contains 18 residues. DNA for the CDR3: TGTGCCACCAGCAGGATCCGGGACACAAATTTGGTTTGGGAGCCCCAGCATTTT. Its protein product is CATSRIRDTNLVWEPQHF.

The V call is TRBV27, the J call TRBJ2-5; 7 positions agree with TRBD1. Germline V gene lookup returns CDR1 MNHEY and CDR2 SMNVEV (reference sequence). The CDR3 spans 17 residues. V lost 3 bases to trimming and J lost 3 bases; unmatched junction nucleotides: 13. The CDR3 coding sequence is TGTGCCAGCAGTTTCTCCCGGCTGACAGGGCGGAAAGAGACCCAGTACTTC. Encoded protein: CASSFSRLTGRKETQYF.

The chain links TRBV4-3 to TRBJ2-7, with D perhaps matching TRBD1 (5 bases). This CDR3 is built from 15 residues. Germline V CDR1 and CDR2: LGHNA, YSLEER. With 0 bases removed from V and 7 bases from J, the gap between germline ends came to 16 bases. The CDR3 DNA sequence: TGCGCCAGCAGCCAAGAGGTAGGGGCGTCCCTGGAGCAGTACTTC. It codes for CASSQEVGASLEQYF.

The chain links TRBV30 to TRBJ2-1; 10 bases are shared with TRBD2. Trimming removed 1 base from V and 3 bases from J; junction bases left unmatched: 12. Germline loops: CDR1 GTSNPN, CDR2 SVGIG (reference sequence). This CDR3 contains 18 residues. CDR3 protein: CAWSGLAGELRLYNEQFF. DNA of the CDR3: TGTGCCTGGAGTGGGCTAGCGGGAGAACTCAGGCTCTACAATGAGCAGTTCTTC.

This sequence joins TRBV14 and TRBJ2-2; D not resolved. This CDR3 is 13 amino acids long. Germline V lookup: CDR1 SGHDN, CDR2 FVKESK. The V gene lost 9 bases and the J gene lost 0 bases, with 8 bases spanning the gap. The chain's CDR3 is CASTTANTGELFF. The CDR3 DNA reads TGTGCCAGTACCACAGCGAACACCGGGGAGCTGTTTTTT.

The chain employs TRBV28 and TRBJ1-5; no clear D. Per germline, CDR1 MDHEN and CDR2 SYDVKM. V was cut by 0 bases and J by 8 bases, with 5 bases left in between. CDR3 length: 12 residues. The chain's CDR3 is CASSLWVEPQHF. CDR3 bases: TGTGCCAGCAGTTTATGGGTGGAGCCCCAGCATTTT. Full variable domain (outside the CDR3, taken from reference TRBV28 and TRBJ1-5): DVKVTQSSRYLVKRTGEKVFLECVQDMDHENMFWYRQDPGLGLRLIYFSYDVKMKEKGDIPEGYSVSREKKERFSLILESASTNQTSMYLCASSLWVEPQHFGDGTRLSIL.

The V call is TRBV12-3 or TRBV12-4, the J call TRBJ2-1; D gene uncertain. CDR3 length equals 11 residues. V shed 6 bases and J shed 11 bases, with 11 bases lying between them. CDR3 nucleotide sequence: TGTGCCAGCAGGGGCACAAGGCAGCAGTTCTTC. As protein: CASRGTRQQFF.

The gene calls are TRBV28 and TRBJ2-2; 13 nucleotides agree with TRBD2. The V gene end was trimmed by 2 bases and the J gene end by 0 bases; junction bases not matched to a gene: 9. The CDR3 is 20 amino acids. Per the germline V gene, CDR1 is MDHEN and CDR2 is SYDVKM. CDR3 nucleotide sequence: TGTGCCAGCAGTTTACATGCAGGACTAGCGGGGGTAGCGAACACCGGGGAGCTGTTTTTT. Amino acids: CASSLHAGLAGVANTGELFF.

The chain links TRBV20-1 to TRBJ2-3, with D perhaps TRBD2 (5 bases). V lost 2 bases and J lost 0, with 15 bases in between. This CDR3 comprises 16 residues. The germline CDR1 and CDR2 sequences are DFQATT and SNEGSKA (reference sequence). In nucleotides, the CDR3 is TGCAGTGCTAGACATGAGGTCGGGGAGAGCACAGATACGCAGTATTTT. Translation: CSARHEVGESTDTQYF.

This chain uses TRBV5-4 with TRBJ2-3, with 9 bases aligning to TRBD2. This CDR3 has 15 residues. Trimming removed 3 bases from V and 1 base from J; junction bases left unmatched: 3. In germline, CDR1 is SGHNT, CDR2 YYREEE (reference sequence). CDR3: CASSSWTSGTDTQYF. The CDR3 DNA follows: TGTGCCAGCAGCTCATGGACTAGCGGCACAGATACGCAGTATTTT. The full variable domain, with the rest looked up from reference TRBV5-4 and TRBJ2-3, is ETGVTQSPTHLIKTRGQQVTLRCSSQSGHNTVSWYQQALGQGPQFIFQYYREEENGRGNFPPRFSGLQFPNYSSELNVNALELDDSALYLCASSSWTSGTDTQYFGPGTRLTVL.

CDR3 coding DNA: TGTGCCAGCAGCCAAGTTGGGTGGAACTCTGGAAACACCATATATTTT. Its translation is CASSQVGWNSGNTIYF. The chain carries TRBV14 and TRBJ1-3; D gene unclear. The germline V gene encodes CDR1 SGHDN and CDR2 FVKESK. V lost 1 base and J lost 0, with 10 bases in between. CDR3 length equals 16 residues.

The V call is TRBV9, the J call TRBJ1-3, with a possible D match to TRBD1 (6 bases). The germline V and J ends were trimmed by 4 bases and 4 bases, with 12 bases remaining between them. Per the germline V gene, CDR1 is SGDLS and CDR2 is YYNGEE. The CDR3 length is 14 residues. CDR3 nucleotide sequence: TGTGCCAGCAGCCCTACAGGGATGGGAAACACCATATATTTT. Amino acid sequence: CASSPTGMGNTIYF.

This clonotype has a single count. V gene TRBV7-8 combines with J gene TRBJ2-5; the match to TRBD1 covers 12 bases. Germline assignment: CDR1 SGHVS and CDR2 FQNEAQ. The J segment lost 4 bases and the V segment lost 6 bases, leaving 18 bases of the junction unmatched. The CDR3 is 19 amino acids. CDR3 in amino acids: CASRQIRRDRGQAGETQYF. The DNA for the CDR3 is TGTGCCAGCAGACAAATCCGCCGGGACAGGGGGCAGGCGGGAGAGACCCAGTACTTC.

The rearrangement links TRBV29-1 to TRBJ1-2; possibly TRBD1 for D (6 bases). In germline, CDR1 is SQVTM, CDR2 ANQGSEA. CDR3 length: 14 amino acids. The V end was cut by 3 bases, the J end by 5 bases, with 16 bases between. CDR3 in DNA: TGCAGCGTTGACATGGCAGAGGGGGGGTATGGCTACACCTTC. This codes for CSVDMAEGGYGYTF.